The 12 T cell receptor beta chains below come from one sample, sequenced in a study of CD8 T cells in Susac syndrome. Random hexamers were used to reverse transcribe an amount of about 0.5 to 1 ug RNA. TCRdb re-called the immunoSEQ multiplex PCR reads through MiXCR, storing one row per CDR3 protein. The sample yields some 160,000 distinct CDR3 sequences, 85% to 95% seen once. Material: CD4+ T cells from PBMCs. These receptors were taken from a human donor with Susac syndrome.

The DNA for the CDR3 is TGTGCCAGCAGCCCTAGCAAGGTTTTCACGCGTGAGACCCAGTACTTC. Its protein is CASSPSKVFTRETQYF. This rearrangement joins TRBV9 to TRBJ2-5; a possible D gene is TRBD2 (5 bases). Germline lookup yields CDR1 SGDLS and CDR2 YYNGEE. CDR3 length equals 16 residues. V shed 4 bases and J shed 5 bases, with 21 bases lying between them. The variable domain in full, with the rest retrieved from reference TRBV9 and TRBJ2-5, is DSGVTQTPKHLITATGQRVTLRCSPRSGDLSVYWYQQSLDQGLQFLIQYYNGEERAKGNILERFSAQQFPDLHSELNLSSLELGDSALYFCASSPSKVFTRETQYFGPGTRLLVL.

The rearrangement joins TRBV2 to TRBJ2-5; D is tentatively TRBD1 or TRBD2 (5 bases each). The length of the CDR3 is 14 residues. Germline CDR1 is SNHLY and CDR2 is FYNNEI. Between the trimmed V and J ends, which lost 8 bases and 5 bases, there was a span of 18 bases. The CDR3 nucleotides read TGTGCCAGCGTCCGGGACGGCATAGGGGAGACCCAGTACTTC. Protein: CASVRDGIGETQYF.

The chain has TRBV15 and TRBJ2-7, with TRBD1 matching 9 bases. V lost 8 bases and J lost 3; bases outside the gene matches: 5. Germline assignment: CDR1 LNHNV and CDR2 YYDKDF (reference sequence). The CDR3 is made up of 13 amino acids. CDR3 bases: TGTGCCACCTCGGACAGGGGCAACTACGAGCAGTACTTC. It translates to CATSDRGNYEQYF.

The V call is TRBV6-5, the J call TRBJ2-7; 8 bases match TRBD2. The junction had 7 bases not matched to a gene; V was cut back by 1 base and J by 5 bases. Germline CDR1 is MNHEY and CDR2 is SVGAGI. The CDR3 totals 15 residues. The CDR3 coding sequence is TGTGCCAGCAGTTACTTGCCGGGGGGGAGTAACGAGCAGTACTTC. Its protein is CASSYLPGGSNEQYF.

The chain joins TRBV4-1 to TRBJ2-2; no clear D. The CDR3 runs to 16 residues. CDR1 and CDR2 from the germline V gene are MGHRA and YSYEKL. With 3 bases removed from V and 4 bases from J, the gap between germline ends came to 15 bases. The CDR3 reads CASSHPMISRTGELFF. Here the CDR3 DNA reads TGCGCCAGCAGCCACCCCATGATTTCGCGCACCGGGGAGCTGTTTTTT.

This clonotype occurred once. The chain joins TRBV15 to TRBJ2-4; D may be TRBD2 (5 bases). The V end lost 2 bases, the J end lost 2 bases, and 16 bases lay between the germline ends. The CDR3 is made up of 17 amino acids. CDR1 is LNHNV and CDR2 is YYDKDF in the germline V gene (reference sequence). The CDR3, as DNA: TGTGCCACCAGCAGAAGACTAACCGGGAACACCAAAAACATTCAGTACTTC. Its protein is CATSRRLTGNTKNIQYF.

This chain joins TRBV6-5 and TRBJ2-3; D is undetermined. Germline V CDR1 and CDR2: MNHEY, SVGAGI. V shed 2 bases and J shed 7 bases, with 10 bases lying between them. This CDR3 has 13 amino acids. This CDR3 is CASSYRVLHTQYF. The CDR3 DNA reads as TGTGCCAGCAGTTACAGGGTGCTGCATACGCAGTATTTT.

The rearrangement links TRBV18 to TRBJ1-4; TRBD1 might be the D (6 bases). Germline CDR1 KGHSH, CDR2 LQKENI. The CDR3 has 14 residues. The V end was cut by 1 base, the J end by 11 bases, with 14 bases between. The CDR3 spells CASSPRGSQGKLFF. The CDR3 region has the DNA TGTGCCAGCTCACCACGAGGCTCCCAGGGGAAACTGTTTTTT.

V and J are TRBV7-6 and TRBJ1-1; possibly TRBD1 for D (5 bases). V shed 5 bases and J shed 6 bases, with 16 bases lying between them. Germline loops: CDR1 SGHVS, CDR2 FNYEAQ. The CDR3 covers 14 residues. The CDR3 region has the DNA TGTGCCAGCAGCCTTTTCCAGGGTTCCGCTGAAGCTTTCTTT. This gives the protein CASSLFQGSAEAFF.

The V and J genes are TRBV7-8 and TRBJ1-2, with TRBD1 matching over 9 bases. The CDR3 consists of 14 residues. Germline V lookup: CDR1 SGHVS, CDR2 FQNEAQ. The V gene end was trimmed by 2 bases and the J gene end by 5 bases; junction bases not matched to a gene: 3. This CDR3 reads CASSLTGGLYGYTF. The CDR3 DNA sequence: TGTGCCAGCAGCTTAACAGGGGGCTTGTATGGCTACACCTTC. Full variable domain (remainder filled in from reference TRBV7-8 and TRBJ1-2): GAGVSQSPRYKVAKRGQDVALRCDPISGHVSLFWYQQALGQGPEFLTYFQNEAQLDKSGLPSDRFFAERPEGSVSTLKIQRTQQEDSAVYLCASSLTGGLYGYTFGSGTRLTVV.

The gene calls are TRBV6-1 and TRBJ2-3; perhaps TRBD2 as D (7 bases). This CDR3 is built from 15 residues. Germline CDR1 reads MNHNS; CDR2 reads SASEGT. Trimming pared 7 bases from V and 6 bases from J, leaving 20 bases between. The CDR3 DNA is TGTGCCAGCAACACCCCTGCGGGGGCCACGGATACGCAGTATTTT. It codes for CASNTPAGATDTQYF.

Remarks on this clonotype: The junction departs from germline at one end; a sequencing error may be responsible. The V gene is TRBV28, the J gene TRBJ2-7; D gene ambiguous. The CDR3 contains 13 residues. Germline V gene sequence: CDR1 MDHEN, CDR2 SYDVKM. CDR3 in amino acids: CASTPVFETTTNF. In nucleotides, the CDR3 is TGTGCCAGCACCCCAGTTTTTGAGACAACCACCAACTTC.